This T cell receptor (beta chain) was identified during a study of blood T cell repertoires in COVID-19. Looking at the study overall: The study drew acute and convalescent COVID-19 samples from the United States, Italy and Spain. Nucleic acid was either cDNA or gDNA, and it came from T cells, B-cell-depleted T cells, or PBMCs.

Original data processing: Scientists estimated how many nucleated cells there were by amplifying reference gene primers. TCRdb's copy holds only in-frame clones and misses some; the assay was immunoSEQ multiplex PCR. From that table come the V and J calls and clone size; the DNA was used to work out D and trimming. The sample holds 80,000 or so clones, roughly 90% seen once. Germline V CDR1 and CDR2: SGHTA, FQGNSA. This CDR3 contains 14 residues. V shed 5 bases, J shed 4 bases, and the junction held 4 bases outside the gene matches. This receptor was taken from a man between 45 and 60 years old with acute or convalescent COVID-19. The source material was peripheral blood. The chain links TRBV7-2 to TRBJ1-4, with 7 bases that match TRBD1. The CDR3 coding sequence is TGTGCCAGCAGCCAGGACAGGTATAATGAAAAACTGTTTTTT. Translation: CASSQDRYNEKLFF. Filled out from reference TRBV7-2 and TRBJ1-4, the complete variable domain reads GAGVSQSPSNKVTEKGKDVELRCDPISGHTALYWYRQSLGQGLEFLIYFQGNSAPDKSGLPSDRFSAERTGGSVSTLTIQRTQQEDSAVYLCASSQDRYNEKLFFGSGTQLSVL.